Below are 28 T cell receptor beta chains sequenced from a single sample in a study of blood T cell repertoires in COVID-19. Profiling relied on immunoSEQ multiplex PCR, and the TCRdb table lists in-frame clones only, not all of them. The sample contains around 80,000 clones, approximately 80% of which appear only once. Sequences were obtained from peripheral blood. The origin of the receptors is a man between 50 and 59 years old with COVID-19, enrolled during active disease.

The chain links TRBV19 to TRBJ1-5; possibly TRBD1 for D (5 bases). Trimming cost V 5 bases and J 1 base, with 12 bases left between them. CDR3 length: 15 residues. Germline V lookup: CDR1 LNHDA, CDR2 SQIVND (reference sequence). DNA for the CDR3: TGTGCCAGTAGTTCACGGGGGGTGAGCAATCAGCCCCAGCATTTT. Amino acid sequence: CASSSRGVSNQPQHF.

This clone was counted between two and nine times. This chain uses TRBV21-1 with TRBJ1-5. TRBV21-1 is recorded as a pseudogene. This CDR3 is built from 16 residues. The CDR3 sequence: CASSLPAEGLDQPQHF. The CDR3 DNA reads TGTGCCAGCAGCTTACCAGCGGAGGGACTGGATCAGCCCCAGCATTTT.

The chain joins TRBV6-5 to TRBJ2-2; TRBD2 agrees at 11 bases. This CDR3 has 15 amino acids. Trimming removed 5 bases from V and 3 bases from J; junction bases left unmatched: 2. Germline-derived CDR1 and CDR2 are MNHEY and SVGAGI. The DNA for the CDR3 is TGTGCCAGCAGTCGACTAGCGGGATACACCGGGGAGCTGTTTTTT. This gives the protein CASSRLAGYTGELFF.

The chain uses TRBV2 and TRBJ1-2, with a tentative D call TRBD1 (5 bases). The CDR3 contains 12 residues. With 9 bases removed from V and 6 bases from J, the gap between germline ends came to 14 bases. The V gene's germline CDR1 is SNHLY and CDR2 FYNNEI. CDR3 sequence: CARSQTEHGYTF. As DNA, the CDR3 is TGTGCCAGGTCCCAGACAGAGCATGGCTACACCTTC.

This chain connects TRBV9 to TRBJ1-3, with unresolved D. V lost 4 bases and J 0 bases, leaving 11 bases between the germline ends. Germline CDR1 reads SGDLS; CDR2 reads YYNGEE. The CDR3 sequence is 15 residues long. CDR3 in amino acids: CASSPQALSGNTIYF. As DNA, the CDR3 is TGTGCCAGCAGCCCTCAGGCCCTCTCTGGAAACACCATATATTTT.

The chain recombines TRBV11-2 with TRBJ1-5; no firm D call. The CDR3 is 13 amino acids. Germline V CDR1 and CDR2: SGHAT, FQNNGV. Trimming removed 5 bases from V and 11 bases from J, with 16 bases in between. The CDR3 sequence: CASSQTGSPTQHF. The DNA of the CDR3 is TGTGCCAGCAGCCAAACGGGGTCCCCGACCCAGCATTTT.

In DNA form, the CDR3 reads TGTGCCAGCAGCCCCAGGGGCAGGGCTACTGAAGCTTTCTTT. It encodes CASSPRGRATEAFF. The chain recombines TRBV3-1 (or the pseudogene TRBV3-2) with TRBJ1-1; possibly TRBD1 for D (6 bases). V shed 4 bases and J shed 5 bases, with 14 bases lying between them. This CDR3 contains 14 residues. The germline V gene encodes CDR1 LGHDT and CDR2 YNNKEL (reference sequence).

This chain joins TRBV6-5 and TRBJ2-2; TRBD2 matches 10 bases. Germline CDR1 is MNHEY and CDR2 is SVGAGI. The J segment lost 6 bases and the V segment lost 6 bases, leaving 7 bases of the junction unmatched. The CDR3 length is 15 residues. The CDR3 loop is CASRLAGAVSGELFF. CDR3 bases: TGTGCCAGCAGGCTAGCGGGAGCGGTTTCCGGGGAGCTGTTTTTT.

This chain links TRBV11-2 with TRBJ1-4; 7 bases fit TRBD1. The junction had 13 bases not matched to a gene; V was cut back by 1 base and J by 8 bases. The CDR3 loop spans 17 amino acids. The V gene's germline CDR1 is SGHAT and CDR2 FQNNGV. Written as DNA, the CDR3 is TGTGCCAGCAGCTTAGTAGGAGGGCGACAGGGCGGCGAAAAACTGTTTTTT. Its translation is CASSLVGGRQGGEKLFF.

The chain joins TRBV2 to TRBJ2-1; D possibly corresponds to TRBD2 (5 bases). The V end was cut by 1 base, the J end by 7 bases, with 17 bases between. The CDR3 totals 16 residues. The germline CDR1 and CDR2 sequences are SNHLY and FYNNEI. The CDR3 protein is CASSEVGGWPVNEQFF. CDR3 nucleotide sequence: TGTGCCAGCAGTGAAGTAGGAGGCTGGCCCGTTAATGAGCAGTTCTTC.

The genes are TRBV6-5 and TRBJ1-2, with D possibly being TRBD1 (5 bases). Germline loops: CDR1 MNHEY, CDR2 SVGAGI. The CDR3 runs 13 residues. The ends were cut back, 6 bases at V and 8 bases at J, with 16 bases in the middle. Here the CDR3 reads CASSPYGRGGYTF. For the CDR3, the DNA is TGTGCCAGCAGCCCCTACGGCCGGGGGGGCTACACCTTC.

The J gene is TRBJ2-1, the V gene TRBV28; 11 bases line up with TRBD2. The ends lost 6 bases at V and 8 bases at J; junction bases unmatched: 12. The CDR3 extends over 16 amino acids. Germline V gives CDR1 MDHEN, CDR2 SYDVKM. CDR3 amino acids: CASSPELAGASDEQFF. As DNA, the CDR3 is TGTGCCAGCAGCCCCGAACTAGCGGGAGCCTCTGATGAGCAGTTCTTC.

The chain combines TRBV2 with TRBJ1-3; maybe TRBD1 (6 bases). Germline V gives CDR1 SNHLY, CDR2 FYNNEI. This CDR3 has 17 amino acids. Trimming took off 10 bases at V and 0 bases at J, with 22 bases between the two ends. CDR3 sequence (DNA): TGTGCCACCGACATACGGACAGTAGCTGCCTCTGGAAACACCATATATTTT. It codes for CATDIRTVAASGNTIYF.

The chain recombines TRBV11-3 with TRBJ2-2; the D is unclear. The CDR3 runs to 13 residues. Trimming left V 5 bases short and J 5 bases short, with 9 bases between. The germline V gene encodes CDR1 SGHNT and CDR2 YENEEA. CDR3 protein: CASSPRWTGELFF. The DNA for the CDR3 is TGTGCCAGCAGCCCCCGGTGGACCGGGGAGCTGTTTTTT. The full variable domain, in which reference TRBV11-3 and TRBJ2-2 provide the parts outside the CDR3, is EAGVVQSPRYKIIEKKQPVAFWCNPISGHNTLYWYLQNLGQGPELLIRYENEEAVDDSQLPKDRFSAERLKGVDSTLKIQPAELGDSAVYLCASSPRWTGELFFGEGSRLTVL.

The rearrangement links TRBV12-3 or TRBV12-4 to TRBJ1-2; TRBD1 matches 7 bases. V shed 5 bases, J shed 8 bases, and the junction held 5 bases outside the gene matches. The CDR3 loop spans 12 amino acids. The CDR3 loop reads CASSPGTAGYTF. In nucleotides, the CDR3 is TGTGCCAGCAGTCCGGGGACAGCCGGCTACACCTTC.

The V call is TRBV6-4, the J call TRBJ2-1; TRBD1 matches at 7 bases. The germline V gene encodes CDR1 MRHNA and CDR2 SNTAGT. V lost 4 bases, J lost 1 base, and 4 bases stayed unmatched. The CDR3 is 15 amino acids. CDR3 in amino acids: CASSGAGGSYNEQFF. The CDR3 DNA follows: TGTGCCAGCAGTGGGGCAGGGGGATCCTACAATGAGCAGTTCTTC.

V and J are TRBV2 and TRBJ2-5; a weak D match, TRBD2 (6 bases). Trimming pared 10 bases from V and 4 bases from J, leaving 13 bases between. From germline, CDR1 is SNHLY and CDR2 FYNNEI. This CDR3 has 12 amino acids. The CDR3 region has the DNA TGTGCCACCCTTGGGGGGTCAGAGACCCAGTACTTC. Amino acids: CATLGGSETQYF.

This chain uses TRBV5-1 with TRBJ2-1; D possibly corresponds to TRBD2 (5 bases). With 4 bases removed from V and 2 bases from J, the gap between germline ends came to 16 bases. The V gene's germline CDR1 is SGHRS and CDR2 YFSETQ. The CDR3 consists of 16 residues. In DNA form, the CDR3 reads TGCGCCAGCAGCGGCGAGGGCAACCCTGCCTACAATGAGCAGTTCTTC. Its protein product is CASSGEGNPAYNEQFF.

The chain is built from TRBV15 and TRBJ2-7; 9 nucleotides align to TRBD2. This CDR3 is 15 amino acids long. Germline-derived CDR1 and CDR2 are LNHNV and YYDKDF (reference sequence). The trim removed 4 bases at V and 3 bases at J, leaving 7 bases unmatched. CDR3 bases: TGTGCCACCAGCATTAGTAGCGGGAGTCACTACGAGCAGTACTTC. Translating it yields CATSISSGSHYEQYF.

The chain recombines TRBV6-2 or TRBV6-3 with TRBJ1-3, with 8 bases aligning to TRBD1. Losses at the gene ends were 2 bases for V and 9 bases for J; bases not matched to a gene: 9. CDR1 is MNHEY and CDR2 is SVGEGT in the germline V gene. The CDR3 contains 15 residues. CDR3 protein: CASSYTGQGLGTIYF. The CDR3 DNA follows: TGTGCCAGCAGTTACACCGGACAGGGCCTCGGCACCATATATTTT.

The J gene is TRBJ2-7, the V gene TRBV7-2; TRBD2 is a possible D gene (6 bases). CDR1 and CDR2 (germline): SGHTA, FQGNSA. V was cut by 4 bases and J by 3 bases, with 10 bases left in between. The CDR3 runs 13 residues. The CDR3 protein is CASSSRRVYEQYF. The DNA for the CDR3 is TGTGCCAGCAGCTCCCGGAGGGTCTACGAGCAGTACTTC.

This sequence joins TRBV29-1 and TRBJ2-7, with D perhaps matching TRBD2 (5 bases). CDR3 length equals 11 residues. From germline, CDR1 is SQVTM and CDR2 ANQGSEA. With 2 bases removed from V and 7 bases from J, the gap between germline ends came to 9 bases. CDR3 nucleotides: TGCAGCGTTGAATCCCCGGGGGAGCAGTACTTC. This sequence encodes CSVESPGEQYF.

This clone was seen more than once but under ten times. CDR3 in amino acids: CASSPGTGVLNEQFF. CDR3 coding DNA: TGTGCCAGCAGCCCCGGGACAGGGGTTCTGAATGAGCAGTTCTTC. The gene calls are TRBV7-9 and TRBJ2-1; the match to TRBD1 covers 10 bases. This CDR3 region has 15 residues. Losses at the gene ends were 5 bases for V and 7 bases for J; bases not matched to a gene: 8. Germline-derived CDR1 and CDR2 are SEHNR and FQNEAQ (reference sequence).

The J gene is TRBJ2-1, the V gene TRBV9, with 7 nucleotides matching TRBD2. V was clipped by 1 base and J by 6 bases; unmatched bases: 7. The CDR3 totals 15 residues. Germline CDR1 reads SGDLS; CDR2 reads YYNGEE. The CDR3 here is CASSVSLGEGNEQFF. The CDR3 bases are TGTGCCAGCAGCGTAAGCCTGGGGGAGGGCAATGAGCAGTTCTTC. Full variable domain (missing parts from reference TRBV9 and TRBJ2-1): DSGVTQTPKHLITATGQRVTLRCSPRSGDLSVYWYQQSLDQGLQFLIQYYNGEERAKGNILERFSAQQFPDLHSELNLSSLELGDSALYFCASSVSLGEGNEQFFGPGTRLTVL.

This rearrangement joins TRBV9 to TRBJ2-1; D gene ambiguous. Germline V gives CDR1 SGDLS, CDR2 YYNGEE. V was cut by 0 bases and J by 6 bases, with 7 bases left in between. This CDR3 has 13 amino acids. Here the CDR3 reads CASSVASLNEQFF. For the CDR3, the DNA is TGTGCCAGCAGCGTAGCTTCCCTCAATGAGCAGTTCTTC.

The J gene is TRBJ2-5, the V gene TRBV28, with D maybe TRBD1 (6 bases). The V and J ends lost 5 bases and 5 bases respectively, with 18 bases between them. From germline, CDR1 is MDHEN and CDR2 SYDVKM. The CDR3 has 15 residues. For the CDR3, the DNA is TGTGCCAGCAGTCAGGGGACAACGCGGTGGGAGACCCAGTACTTC. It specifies CASSQGTTRWETQYF.

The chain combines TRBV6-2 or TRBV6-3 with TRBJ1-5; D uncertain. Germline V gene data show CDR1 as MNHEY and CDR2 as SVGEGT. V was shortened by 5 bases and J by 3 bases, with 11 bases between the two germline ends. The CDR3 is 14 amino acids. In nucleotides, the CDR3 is TGTGCCAGCAGTGCGAGGGAATTCAATCAGCCCCAGCATTTT. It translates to CASSAREFNQPQHF.

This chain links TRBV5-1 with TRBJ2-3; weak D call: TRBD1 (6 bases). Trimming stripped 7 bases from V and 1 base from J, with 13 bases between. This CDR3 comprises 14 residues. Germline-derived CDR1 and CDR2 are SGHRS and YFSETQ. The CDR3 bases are TGCGCCAGCCGCCGGGACACCCGCACAGATACGCAGTATTTT. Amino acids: CASRRDTRTDTQYF.